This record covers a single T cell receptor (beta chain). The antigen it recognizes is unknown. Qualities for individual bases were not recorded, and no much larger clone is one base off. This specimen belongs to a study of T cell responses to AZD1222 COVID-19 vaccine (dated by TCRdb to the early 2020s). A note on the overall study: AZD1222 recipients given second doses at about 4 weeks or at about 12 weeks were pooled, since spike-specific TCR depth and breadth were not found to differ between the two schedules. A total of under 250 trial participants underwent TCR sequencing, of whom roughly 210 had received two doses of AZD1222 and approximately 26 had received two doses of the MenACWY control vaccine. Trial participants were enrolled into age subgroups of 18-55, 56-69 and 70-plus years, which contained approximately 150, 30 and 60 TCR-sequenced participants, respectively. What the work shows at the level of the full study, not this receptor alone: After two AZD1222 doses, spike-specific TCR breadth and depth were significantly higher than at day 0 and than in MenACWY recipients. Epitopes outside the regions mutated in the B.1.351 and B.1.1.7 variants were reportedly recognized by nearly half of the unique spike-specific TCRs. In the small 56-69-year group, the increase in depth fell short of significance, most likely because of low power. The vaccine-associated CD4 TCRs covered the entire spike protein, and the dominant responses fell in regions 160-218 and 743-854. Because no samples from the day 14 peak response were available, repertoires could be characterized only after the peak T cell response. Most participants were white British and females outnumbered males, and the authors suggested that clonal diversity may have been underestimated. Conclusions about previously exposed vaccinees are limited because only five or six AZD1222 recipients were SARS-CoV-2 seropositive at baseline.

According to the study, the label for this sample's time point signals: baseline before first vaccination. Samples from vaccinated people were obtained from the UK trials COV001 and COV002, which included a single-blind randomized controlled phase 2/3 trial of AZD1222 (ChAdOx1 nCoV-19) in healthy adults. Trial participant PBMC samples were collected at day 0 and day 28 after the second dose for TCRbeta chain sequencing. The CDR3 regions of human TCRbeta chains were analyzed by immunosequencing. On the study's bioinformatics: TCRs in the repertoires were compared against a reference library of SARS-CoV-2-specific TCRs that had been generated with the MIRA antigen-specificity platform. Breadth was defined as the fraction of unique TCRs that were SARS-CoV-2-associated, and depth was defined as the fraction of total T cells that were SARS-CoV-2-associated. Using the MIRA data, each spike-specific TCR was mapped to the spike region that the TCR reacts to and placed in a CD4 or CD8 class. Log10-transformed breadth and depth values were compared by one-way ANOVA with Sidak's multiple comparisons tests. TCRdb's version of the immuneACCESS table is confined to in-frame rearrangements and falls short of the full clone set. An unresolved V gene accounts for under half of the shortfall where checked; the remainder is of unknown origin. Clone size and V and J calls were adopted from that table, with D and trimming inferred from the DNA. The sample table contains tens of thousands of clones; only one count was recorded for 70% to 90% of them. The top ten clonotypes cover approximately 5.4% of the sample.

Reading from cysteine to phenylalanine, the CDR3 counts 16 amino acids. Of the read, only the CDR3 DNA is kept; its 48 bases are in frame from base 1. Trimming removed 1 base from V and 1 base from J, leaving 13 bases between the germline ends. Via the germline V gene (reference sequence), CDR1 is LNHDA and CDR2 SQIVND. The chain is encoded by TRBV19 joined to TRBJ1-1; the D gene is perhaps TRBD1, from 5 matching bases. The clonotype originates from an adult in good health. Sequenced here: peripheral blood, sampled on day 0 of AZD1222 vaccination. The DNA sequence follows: TGTGCCAGTAGTATAGGGGGGGGTCGCTGGAACACTGAAGCTTTCTTT. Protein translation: CASSIGGGRWNTEAFF.